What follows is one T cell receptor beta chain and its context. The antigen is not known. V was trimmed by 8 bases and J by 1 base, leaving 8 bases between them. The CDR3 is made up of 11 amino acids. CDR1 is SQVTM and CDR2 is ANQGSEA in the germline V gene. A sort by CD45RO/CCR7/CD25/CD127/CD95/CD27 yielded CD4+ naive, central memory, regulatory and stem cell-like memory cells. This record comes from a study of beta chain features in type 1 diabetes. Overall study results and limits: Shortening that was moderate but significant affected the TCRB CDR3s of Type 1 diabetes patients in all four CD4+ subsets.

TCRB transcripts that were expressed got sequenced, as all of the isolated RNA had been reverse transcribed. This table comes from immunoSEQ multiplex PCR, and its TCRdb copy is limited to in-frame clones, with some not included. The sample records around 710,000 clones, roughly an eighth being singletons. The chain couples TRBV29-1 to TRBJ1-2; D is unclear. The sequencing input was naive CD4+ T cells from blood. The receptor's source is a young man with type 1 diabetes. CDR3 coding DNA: TGCAGCTCACGGCATAACTATGGCTACACCTTC. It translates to CSSRHNYGYTF.